A selection of T cell receptor beta chains follows, all from one sample in a study of blood T cell repertoires in COVID-19. TCRdb's table, derived via immunoSEQ multiplex PCR, lists solely in-frame clones and lacks some. This sample has around 110,000 clones; roughly four fifths occur once, and the top ten carry 7.5%. Sequencing was carried out using peripheral blood. The receptors originated from a man in his 70s with active or convalescent COVID-19. The CDR3 runs from the conserved cysteine through the conserved F or W. Fields, in order: J gene, D gene, CDR3 length, V gene, clone size, CDR3 protein, CDR3 DNA. A D gene is named only where the DNA matches it firmly. Size is stated for part of the rows, as once, few or many counts, or as a class when the clone is expanded.

>TRBJ2-1|-|15|TRBV5-1|-
CASSNQPRTDNEQFF
TGCGCCAGCAGCAACCAGCCCCGGACAGACAATGAGCAGTTCTTC
>TRBJ2-7|TRBD2|15|TRBV9|-
CASSAGTSGSTEQYF
TGTGCCAGCAGCGCCGGGACTAGCGGGAGTACCGAGCAGTACTTC
>TRBJ2-3|-|13|TRBV9|-
CASSVGGTDTQYF
TGTGCCAGCAGCGTGGGGGGAACAGATACGCAGTATTTT
>TRBJ1-6|-|15|TRBV15|-
CATSGGEVYNSPLHF
TGTGCCACCAGCGGGGGGGAAGTCTATAATTCACCCCTCCACTTT
>TRBJ2-1|TRBD2|16|TRBV7-6|-
CASSPATSRGVNEQFF
TGTGCCAGCAGCCCAGCGACTAGCCGGGGGGTAAATGAGCAGTTCTTC
>TRBJ2-7|TRBD1|15|TRBV4-1|-
CASSQDRQGADEQYF
TGCGCCAGCAGCCAAGATCGTCAGGGGGCCGATGAGCAGTACTTC
>TRBJ1-2|-|13|TRBV19|-
CASRGADNYGYTF
TGTGCCAGCAGAGGAGCGGATAACTATGGCTACACCTTC
>TRBJ1-1|-|11|TRBV6-5|-
CASSGRLAAFF
TGTGCCAGCAGCGGCAGACTCGCAGCTTTCTTT
>TRBJ2-1|TRBD2|14|TRBV29-1|-
CSVRLAGKVNEQFF
TGCAGCGTTCGGCTAGCGGGGAAGGTCAATGAGCAGTTCTTC
>TRBJ1-2|-|13|TRBV20-1|-
CSASSGSNYGYTF
TGCAGTGCTAGTTCAGGTTCTAACTATGGCTACACCTTC
>TRBJ2-7|-|13|TRBV7-2|-
CASSLYLLDEQYF
TGTGCCAGCAGCTTATATTTACTTGACGAGCAGTACTTC
>TRBJ1-2|-|15|TRBV9|few
CASSISGNANYGYTF
TGTGCCAGCAGCATTTCCGGGAACGCTAACTATGGCTACACCTTC
>TRBJ1-4|-|14|TRBV2|-
CASSPSRINEKLFF
TGTGCCAGCAGCCCCTCGCGGATTAATGAAAAACTGTTTTTT
>TRBJ1-4|-|16|TRBV5-6|-
CASSFSGDRGAEKLFF
TGTGCCAGCAGCTTTTCGGGTGACCGGGGGGCAGAAAAACTGTTTTTT
>TRBJ2-7|-|13|TRBV25-1|-
CASSGQGTYEQYF
TGTGCCAGCAGTGGCCAGGGAACCTACGAGCAGTACTTC
>TRBJ1-3|TRBD1|14|TRBV18|-
CASSPPGQGDTIYF
TGTGCCAGCTCACCACCGGGACAGGGAGACACCATATATTTT
>TRBJ1-1|-|13|TRBV6-2/TRBV6-3|-
CASSWNRDTEAFF
TGTGCCAGCAGTTGGAACAGGGACACTGAAGCTTTCTTT
>TRBJ1-2|-|12|TRBV4-1|-
CASSQAGYGYTF
TGCGCCAGCAGCCAAGCAGGGTATGGCTACACCTTC
>TRBJ1-4|TRBD1|15|TRBV3-1/TRBV3-2|-
CASSQGGGYNEKLFF
TGTGCCAGCAGCCAAGGAGGGGGCTATAATGAAAAACTGTTTTTT
>TRBJ1-3|-|14|TRBV6-5|-
CASSPPGAGNTIYF
TGTGCCAGCAGTCCCCCAGGGGCTGGAAACACCATATATTTT
>TRBJ2-3|-|14|TRBV15|-
CATSSQAGTDTQYF
TGTGCCACCAGCAGTCAAGCAGGGACAGATACGCAGTATTTT
>TRBJ1-2|TRBD1|14|TRBV19|-
CASSRDRQNYGYTF
TGTGCCAGTAGTAGGGACAGGCAGAACTATGGCTACACCTTC
>TRBJ1-5|-|15|TRBV7-2|once
CASSFGSHVNQPQHF
TGTGCCAGCAGCTTCGGTAGTCACGTCAATCAGCCCCAGCATTTT